The clone carrying this T cell receptor beta chain has more than one count but fewer than ten. The sample comes from a study of spatial heterogeneity in lung cancer. For the study at large: An average of more than ten raw reads was observed per unique TCR and UMI combination.

Unique molecular identifiers tagged every individual TCR cDNA molecule. TCRdb analysed the 5' RACE reads with MiXCR anew, one entry per CDR3 protein. The table records more than 65,000 distinct CDR3 sequences, roughly 12% of them present only once. As for time point: sample taken at primary tumor resection. No cell sorting; template was whole RNA from tumor, lung tissue or PBMC. Donors were under 90 untreated early-stage non-small cell lung cancer patients. V was pared by 5 bases and J by 8 bases, with 15 bases between. The CDR3 extends over 13 amino acids. The germline gives CDR1 SGHTA, CDR2 FQGNSA. V usage is TRBV7-2 and J usage is TRBJ1-1; D is possibly TRBD1 (6 bases). The sequence came from a male donor with early-stage non-small cell lung cancer. The source material was PBMCs, sampled at surgery. The CDR3 loop is CASSPQIDREAFF. DNA for the CDR3: TGTGCCAGCAGCCCCCAAATTGACAGGGAAGCTTTCTTT.